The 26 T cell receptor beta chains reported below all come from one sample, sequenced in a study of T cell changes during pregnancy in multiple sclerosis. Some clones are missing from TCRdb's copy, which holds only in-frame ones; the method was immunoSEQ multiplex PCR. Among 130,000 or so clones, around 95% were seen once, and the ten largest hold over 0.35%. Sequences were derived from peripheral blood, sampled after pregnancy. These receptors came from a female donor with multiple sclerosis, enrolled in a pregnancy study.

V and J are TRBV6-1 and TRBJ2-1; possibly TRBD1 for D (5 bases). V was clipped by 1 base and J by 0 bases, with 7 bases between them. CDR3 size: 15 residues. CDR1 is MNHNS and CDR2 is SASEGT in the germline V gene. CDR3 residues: CASSEDRSSYNEQFF. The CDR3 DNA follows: TGTGCCAGCAGTGAAGACAGGAGCTCCTACAATGAGCAGTTCTTC.

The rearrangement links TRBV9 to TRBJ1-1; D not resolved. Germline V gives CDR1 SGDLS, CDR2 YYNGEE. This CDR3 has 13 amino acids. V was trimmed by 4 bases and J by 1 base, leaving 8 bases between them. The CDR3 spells CASSPRWNTEAFF. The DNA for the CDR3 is TGTGCCAGCAGCCCTAGATGGAACACTGAAGCTTTCTTT.

The CDR3 loop is CASRAGLAGPYEQYF. The CDR3 DNA is TGTGCCAGCAGGGCGGGACTAGCGGGTCCCTACGAGCAGTACTTC. The chain combines TRBV7-2 with TRBJ2-7; TRBD2 matches at 12 bases. The CDR3 extends over 15 amino acids. Losses at the gene ends were 6 bases for V and 2 bases for J; bases not matched to a gene: 5. Germline CDR1 and CDR2: SGHTA and FQGNSA.

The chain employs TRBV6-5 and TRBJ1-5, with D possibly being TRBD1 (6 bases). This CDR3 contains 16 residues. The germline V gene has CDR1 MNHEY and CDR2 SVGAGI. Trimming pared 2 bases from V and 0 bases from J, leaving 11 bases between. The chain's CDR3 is CASSYAGAISNQPQHF. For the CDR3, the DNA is TGTGCCAGCAGTTACGCGGGGGCAATTAGCAATCAGCCCCAGCATTTT.

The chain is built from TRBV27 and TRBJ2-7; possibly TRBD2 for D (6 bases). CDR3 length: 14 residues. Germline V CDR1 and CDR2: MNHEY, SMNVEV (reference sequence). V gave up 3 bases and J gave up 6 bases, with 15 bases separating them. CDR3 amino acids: CASSFGGKPGEQYF. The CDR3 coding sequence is TGTGCCAGCAGTTTTGGGGGGAAACCGGGCGAGCAGTACTTC.

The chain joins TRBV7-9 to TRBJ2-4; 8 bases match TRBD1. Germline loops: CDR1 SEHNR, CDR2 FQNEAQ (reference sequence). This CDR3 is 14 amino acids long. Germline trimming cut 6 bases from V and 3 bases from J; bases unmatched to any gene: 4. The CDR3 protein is CASRLTGDKNIQYF. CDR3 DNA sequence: TGTGCCAGCAGGCTGACAGGGGACAAAAACATTCAGTACTTC.

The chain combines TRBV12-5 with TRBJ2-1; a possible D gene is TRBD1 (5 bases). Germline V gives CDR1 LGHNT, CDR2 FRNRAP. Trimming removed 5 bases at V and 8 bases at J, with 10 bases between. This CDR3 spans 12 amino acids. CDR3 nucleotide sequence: TGTGCTAGTGGTCTCACAGGCGATGAGCAGTTCTTC. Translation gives CASGLTGDEQFF.

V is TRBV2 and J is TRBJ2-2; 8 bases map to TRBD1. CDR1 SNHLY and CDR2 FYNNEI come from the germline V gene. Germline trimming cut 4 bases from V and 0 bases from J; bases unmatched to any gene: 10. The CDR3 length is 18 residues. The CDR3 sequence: CASSGDQTGASNTGELFF. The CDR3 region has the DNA TGTGCCAGCAGTGGGGATCAGACAGGGGCTTCGAACACCGGGGAGCTGTTTTTT.

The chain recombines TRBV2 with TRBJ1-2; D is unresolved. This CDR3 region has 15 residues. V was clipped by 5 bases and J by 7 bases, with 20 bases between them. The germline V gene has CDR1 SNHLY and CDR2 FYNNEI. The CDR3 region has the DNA TGTGCCAGCAGTCTCCCGGACCCACCGGGAGGTGGCTACACCTTC. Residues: CASSLPDPPGGGYTF.

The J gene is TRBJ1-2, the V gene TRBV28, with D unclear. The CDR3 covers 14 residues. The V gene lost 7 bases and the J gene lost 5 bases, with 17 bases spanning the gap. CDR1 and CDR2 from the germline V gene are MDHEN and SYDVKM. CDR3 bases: TGTGCCAGCAAGGTCGCGGAAAGGATTTATGGCTACACCTTC. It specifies CASKVAERIYGYTF.

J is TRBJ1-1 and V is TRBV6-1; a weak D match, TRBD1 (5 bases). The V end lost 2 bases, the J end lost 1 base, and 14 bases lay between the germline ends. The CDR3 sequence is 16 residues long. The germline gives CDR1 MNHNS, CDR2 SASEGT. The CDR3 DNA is TGTGCCAGCAGTGAAAAATACCACGGGGGGAACACTGAAGCTTTCTTT. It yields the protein CASSEKYHGGNTEAFF.

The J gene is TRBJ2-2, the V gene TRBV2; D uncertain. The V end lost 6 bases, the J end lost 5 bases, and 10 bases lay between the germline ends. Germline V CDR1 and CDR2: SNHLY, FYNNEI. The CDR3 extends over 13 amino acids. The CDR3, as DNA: TGTGCCAGCAGGCGTACTTGGACCGGGGAGCTGTTTTTT. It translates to CASRRTWTGELFF.

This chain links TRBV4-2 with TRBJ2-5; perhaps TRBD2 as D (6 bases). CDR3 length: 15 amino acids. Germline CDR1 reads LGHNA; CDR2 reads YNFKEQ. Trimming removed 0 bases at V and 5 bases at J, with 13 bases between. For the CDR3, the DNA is TGTGCCAGCAGCCAAGATGCAGGGAGGAGGGAGACCCAGTACTTC. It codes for CASSQDAGRRETQYF.

CDR3 sequence reads: CASRSSSYNEQFF. The CDR3 DNA reads TGTGCCAGCAGGTCCAGCTCCTACAATGAGCAGTTCTTC. This chain joins TRBV6-5 and TRBJ2-1, with D unresolved. The germline V gene encodes CDR1 MNHEY and CDR2 SVGAGI. The CDR3 is made up of 13 amino acids. V was trimmed by 6 bases and J by 0 bases, leaving 6 bases between them.

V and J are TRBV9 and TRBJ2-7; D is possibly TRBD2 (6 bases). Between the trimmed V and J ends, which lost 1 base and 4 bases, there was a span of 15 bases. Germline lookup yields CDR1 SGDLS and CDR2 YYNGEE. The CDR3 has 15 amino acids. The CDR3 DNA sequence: TGTGCCAGCAGCGTAAAGGCGGGACCACCTTACGAGCAGTACTTC. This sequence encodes CASSVKAGPPYEQYF.

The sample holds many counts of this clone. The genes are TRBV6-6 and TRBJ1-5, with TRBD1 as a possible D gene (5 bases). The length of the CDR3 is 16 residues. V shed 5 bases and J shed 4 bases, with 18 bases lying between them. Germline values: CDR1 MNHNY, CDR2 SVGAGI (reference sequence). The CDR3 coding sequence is TGTGCCAGCAGTCCCCAGTTGACAGTTCCTAATCAGCCCCAGCATTTT. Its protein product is CASSPQLTVPNQPQHF.

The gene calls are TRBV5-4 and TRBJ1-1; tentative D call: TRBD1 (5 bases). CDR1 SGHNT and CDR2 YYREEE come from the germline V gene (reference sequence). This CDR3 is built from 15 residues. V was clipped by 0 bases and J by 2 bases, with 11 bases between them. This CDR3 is CASSLDGGKNTEAFF. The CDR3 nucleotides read TGTGCCAGCAGCTTGGACGGGGGTAAAAACACTGAAGCTTTCTTT. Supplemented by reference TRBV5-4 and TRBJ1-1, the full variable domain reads ETGVTQSPTHLIKTRGQQVTLRCSSQSGHNTVSWYQQALGQGPQFIFQYYREEENGRGNFPPRFSGLQFPNYSSELNVNALELDDSALYLCASSLDGGKNTEAFFGQGTRLTVV.

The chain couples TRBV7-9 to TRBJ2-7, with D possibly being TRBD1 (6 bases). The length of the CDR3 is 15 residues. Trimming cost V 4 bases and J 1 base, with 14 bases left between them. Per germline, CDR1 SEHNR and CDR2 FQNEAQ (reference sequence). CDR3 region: CASSSDSVLSYEQYF. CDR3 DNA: TGTGCCAGCAGCTCGGACAGCGTACTTTCCTACGAGCAGTACTTC.

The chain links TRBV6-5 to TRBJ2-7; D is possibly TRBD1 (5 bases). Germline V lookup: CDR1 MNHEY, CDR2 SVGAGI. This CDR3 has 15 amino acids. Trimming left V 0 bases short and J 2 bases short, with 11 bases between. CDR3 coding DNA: TGTGCCAGCAGTTACTCAACAGGCATCCCCTACGAGCAGTACTTC. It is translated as CASSYSTGIPYEQYF.

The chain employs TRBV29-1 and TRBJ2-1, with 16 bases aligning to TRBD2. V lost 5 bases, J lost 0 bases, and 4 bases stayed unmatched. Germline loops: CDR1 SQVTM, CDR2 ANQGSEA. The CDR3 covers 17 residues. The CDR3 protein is CSVSGTSGRASYNEQFF. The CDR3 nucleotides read TGCAGCGTTAGCGGGACTAGCGGGAGGGCCTCCTACAATGAGCAGTTCTTC.

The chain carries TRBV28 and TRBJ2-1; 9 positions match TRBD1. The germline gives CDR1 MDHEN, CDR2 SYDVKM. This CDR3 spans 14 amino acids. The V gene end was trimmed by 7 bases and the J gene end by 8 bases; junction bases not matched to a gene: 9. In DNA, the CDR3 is TGTGCCAGCACCACGGGACAGGGTGGTCATGAGCAGTTCTTC. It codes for CASTTGQGGHEQFF. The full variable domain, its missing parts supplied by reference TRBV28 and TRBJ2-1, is DVKVTQSSRYLVKRTGEKVFLECVQDMDHENMFWYRQDPGLGLRLIYFSYDVKMKEKGDIPEGYSVSREKKERFSLILESASTNQTSMYLCASTTGQGGHEQFFGPGTRLTVL.

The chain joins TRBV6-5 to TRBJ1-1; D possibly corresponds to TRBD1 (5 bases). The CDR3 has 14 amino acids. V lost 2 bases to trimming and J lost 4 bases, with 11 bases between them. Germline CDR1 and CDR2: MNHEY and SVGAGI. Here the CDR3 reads CASSYGAGGTEAFF. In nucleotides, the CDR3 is TGTGCCAGCAGTTACGGGGCCGGGGGCACTGAAGCTTTCTTT.

The CDR3 bases are TGTGCCAGCAGCCCGAACCTACAGGGGAGCGCAGATACGCAGTATTTT. Protein product: CASSPNLQGSADTQYF. This sequence joins TRBV7-9 and TRBJ2-3, with 7 nucleotides matching TRBD1. The length of the CDR3 is 16 residues. Germline loops: CDR1 SEHNR, CDR2 FQNEAQ (reference sequence). J was trimmed by 4 bases and V by 5 bases; bases with no gene match: 12.

CDR3 amino acids: CATRTLNTEAFF. The CDR3 DNA follows: TGTGCCACCCGGACACTGAACACTGAAGCTTTCTTT. This chain connects TRBV5-4 to TRBJ1-1, with TRBD1 as a possible D gene (5 bases). V was shortened by 9 bases and J by 0 bases, with 9 bases between the two germline ends. The CDR3 length is 12 residues. Germline V lookup: CDR1 SGHNT, CDR2 YYREEE (reference sequence).

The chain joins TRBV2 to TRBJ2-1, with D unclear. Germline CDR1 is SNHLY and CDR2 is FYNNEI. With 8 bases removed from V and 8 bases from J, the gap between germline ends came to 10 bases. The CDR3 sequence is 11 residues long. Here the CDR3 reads CASDAVDEQFF. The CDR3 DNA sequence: TGTGCCAGCGACGCGGTGGATGAGCAGTTCTTC.

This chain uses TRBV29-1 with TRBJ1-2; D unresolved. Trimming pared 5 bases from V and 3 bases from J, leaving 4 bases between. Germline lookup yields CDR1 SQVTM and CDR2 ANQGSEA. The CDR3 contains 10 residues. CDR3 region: CSVRDYGYTF. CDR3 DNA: TGCAGCGTTCGAGACTATGGCTACACCTTC.